This T cell receptor beta chain was profiled in a study of radiotherapy plus CTLA-4 blockade in lung cancer. Assay used: immunoSEQ multiplex PCR; TCRdb lists only in-frame clones, some missing. The sample lists tens of thousands of clones, around 76% seen once, with 11% in the top ten. This clone was found a few times. Germline values: CDR1 SGHDT, CDR2 YYEEEE. Trimming shortened V by 4 bases and J by 6 bases, and 16 bases separated the two germline ends. The CDR3 is made up of 15 amino acids. The clonotype originates from a human donor with non-small cell lung cancer who had stable disease on radiotherapy plus ipilimumab. Sequenced here: peripheral blood, sampled from a patient treated with radiotherapy plus ipilimumab. The chain uses TRBV5-6 and TRBJ1-4; a possible D gene is TRBD1 (5 bases). The CDR3 spells CASSEVMGVDEKLFF. CDR3 bases: TGTGCCAGCAGCGAGGTCATGGGGGTCGATGAAAAACTGTTTTTT. The complete variable domain, with remaining parts taken from reference TRBV5-6 and TRBJ1-4, reads DAGVTQSPTHLIKTRGQQVTLRCSPKSGHDTVSWYQQALGQGPQFIFQYYEEEERQRGNFPDRFSGHQFPNYSSELNVNALLLGDSALYLCASSEVMGVDEKLFFGSGTQLSVL.